This TCR beta chain was sequenced for a study of shared clonotypes between healthy human individuals (TCRdb year 2020). Regarding the research as a whole: A couple of women and a few men aged 18 to 49 years were included in the cohort. Leukapheresis yielded between about 0.85 and 10 billion PBMCs per donor. To increase sequencing depth and limit assay-specific biases, different laboratories used diverse techniques to prepare libraries and sequence TCR repertoires. For each donor, CD4 naive and CD4 memory were each run on three plates, CD8 naive on two plates, and CD8 memory on one plate. The study deeply sequenced blood TCR repertoires of about 5 healthy adults to estimate repertoire size and the extent of clonotype sharing between individuals.

This clone was counted ten times or more. Its binding antigen is unknown. Nothing much larger sits one base from this clone, and base qualities are not available. Other DNA sequences within the sample encode an identical CDR3. Via the germline V gene, CDR1 is SQVTM and CDR2 ANQGSEA. The junction carries 9 bases between V and J, which are trimmed by 3 bases and 1 base respectively. Inclusive of the bounding cysteine and phenylalanine, the CDR3 is 13 residues long. The read is trimmed to its CDR3 DNA, 39 bases read in frame from base 1. Using the deep immunoSEQ assay, multiplex PCR amplified TCR CDR3 regions from genomic DNA. For each cell subset, the extracted genomic DNA was distributed evenly across all wells of several immunoSEQ 96-well plates, and each plate served as one replicate. Each replicate PCR for sorted subsets received about 0.2 ug genomic DNA, equal to about 29,000 T cell genomes. Purified libraries were quantified with a Qubit 3.0 fluorometer, sized on a Bioanalyzer 2100, and re-quantified with the KAPA Library Quantification kit. A separate single-read 150-cycle Illumina NextSeq 550 flow cell was used to sequence each immunoSEQ 96-well plate. Per the source publication's procedure: Because only junctional sequences without quality scores were contained in the immunoSEQ output, filtering matching that applied to full-length reads could not be performed. Sequences were annotated with PyIR, a Python wrapper for IgBLAST v1.9, and V/J genes and CDR3 were assigned using IMGT germline references. Reads were filtered out if the reads had weak V/J assignments (E-value above 1e-6), no CDR3, stop codons, out-of-frame junctions, or ambiguous translated residues. V3J clonotypes were defined as sequences sharing the same inferred V gene, J gene, and CDR3 amino acid sequence. The percentage overlap between two repertoires was calculated by dividing the number of shared unique clonotypes by the size of the smaller repertoire. RTK rarefaction, the Chao1 estimator, and Recon v2.1 estimates of unobserved clonotypes were used to assess repertoire richness. Generation probabilities were computed with OLGA for all TCRbeta clonotypes obtained by the gDNA method from four donors. TCRdb limited this immuneACCESS table to in-frame rearrangements with V and J called. A share of clones is missing; checked studies link under half to unresolved V genes, and the rest is unexplained. V and J calls and clone size are as listed in that table; D and trimming were resolved from the DNA. The sample table shows 850,000 to 1,100,000 clones, and 77% are seen once. The ten largest clonotypes hold approximately 0.95% of the sample.

Study-wide conclusions, independent of this receptor: Incomplete sequencing was indicated by rarefaction of sorted-subset datasets, despite the large sequencing depth. Roughly 5% of naive CD4, 3% to 3.5% of naive CD8, about 2.5% of memory CD4, and 0.35% to 0.4% of memory CD8 clonotypes were shared across several donors. Pairwise subsampling led to the expectation that sequencing depth would affect the degree of clonotype sharing among donors. Sampling was restricted to blood, and TCR repertoires in tissue are likely to differ from TCR repertoires in blood. Clonotypes shared by all four sorted-subset donors showed higher generation probabilities than non-shared clonotypes. Estimated clonotype richness was generally larger for naive than for memory subsets. Because the study included a small number of donors, the genetic and exposure-history diversity represented was limited.

Healthy HIV-negative adults with no recently reported acute infections or vaccinations were included as donors. Every donor was a Caucasian adult living in Nashville, Tennessee, USA. Magnetic negative selection was used to enrich CD4+ T cells, after which naive cells were positively selected on CD45RA and the negative fraction became the memory subset. Blood was collected by leukapheresis, and PBMCs were isolated by Ficoll-Histopaque density gradient centrifugation and then cryopreserved in liquid nitrogen vapor phase. Analytical flow cytometry was used to check the purity and quantity of every magnetically sorted T cell population. Genomic DNA was isolated from every sorted fraction and measured by UV absorbance on a Nanodrop 2000c.

The rearranged segments are TRBV29-1 and TRBJ1-1, with the D gene call left open. This receptor was taken from a man between 18 and 35 years old in good health. Some clones in this sample may be carry-over from other donors' samples. The sequenced material came from memory CD4+ T cells from PBMCs. The cell subset or site label, read with the paper, signifies: CD45RA-negative fraction. The DNA sequence follows: TGCAGCGTTGACGCAGCCGGGAACACTGAAGCTTTCTTT. Its protein reads: CSVDAAGNTEAFF.